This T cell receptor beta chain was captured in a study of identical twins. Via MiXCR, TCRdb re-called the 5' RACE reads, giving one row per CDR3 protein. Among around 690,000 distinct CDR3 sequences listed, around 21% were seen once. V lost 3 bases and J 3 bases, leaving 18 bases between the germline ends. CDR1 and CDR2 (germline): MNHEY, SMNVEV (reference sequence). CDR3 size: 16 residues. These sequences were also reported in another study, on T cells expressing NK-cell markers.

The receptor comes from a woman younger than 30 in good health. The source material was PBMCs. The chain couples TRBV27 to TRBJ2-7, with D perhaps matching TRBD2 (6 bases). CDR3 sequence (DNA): TGTGCCAGCAGTTTCGGGGCTACGGCGGGGATCTACGAGCAGTACTTC. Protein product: CASSFGATAGIYEQYF.